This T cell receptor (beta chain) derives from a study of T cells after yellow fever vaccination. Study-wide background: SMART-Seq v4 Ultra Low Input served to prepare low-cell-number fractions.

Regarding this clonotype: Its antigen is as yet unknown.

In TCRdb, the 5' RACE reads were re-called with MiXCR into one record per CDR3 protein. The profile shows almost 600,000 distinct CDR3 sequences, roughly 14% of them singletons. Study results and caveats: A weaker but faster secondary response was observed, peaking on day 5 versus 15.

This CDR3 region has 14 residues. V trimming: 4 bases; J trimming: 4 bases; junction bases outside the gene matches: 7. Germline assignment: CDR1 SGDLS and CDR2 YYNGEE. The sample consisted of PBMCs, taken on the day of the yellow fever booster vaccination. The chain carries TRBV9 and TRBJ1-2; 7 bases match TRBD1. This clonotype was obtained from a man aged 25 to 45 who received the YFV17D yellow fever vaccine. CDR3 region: CASSTRQGGYGYTF. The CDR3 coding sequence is TGTGCCAGCAGCACCAGACAGGGCGGCTATGGCTACACCTTC.